The 22 T cell receptor beta chains reported below all come from one sample, sequenced in a study of naive and memory T cell subsets. Treatment specified: skin biopsy from PPD injection site in Mantoux-positive individual. An oligonucleotide containing a UMI was ligated to the 3' end of TCR cDNA. Four PCR rounds used nested alpha and beta constant region primers plus the SP2 primer. Using its own MiXCR run on the UMI-ligation and nested PCR reads, TCRdb lists one record per CDR3 protein. Here the sample spans tens of thousands of distinct CDR3 sequences, about 7.4% being singletons. Sequencing was performed on skin, taken from a tuberculin skin test site. These receptors all come from an adult in good health.

This clonotype was seen at least ten times. This chain joins TRBV7-3 and TRBJ2-2; 9 nucleotides line up with TRBD2. CDR3 length: 17 amino acids. Germline values: CDR1 SGHTA, CDR2 FQGTGA. With V trimmed by 1 base and J by 4 bases, 7 bases remained unmatched. CDR3 sequence (DNA): TGTGCCAGCAGCTTAAGTGAGGGACTAGCATTCACCGGGGAGCTGTTTTTT. It specifies CASSLSEGLAFTGELFF.

This clonotype appeared many times. The rearrangement links TRBV19 to TRBJ2-4, with a tentative D call TRBD1 (6 bases). The ends were cut back, 3 bases at V and 1 base at J, with 19 bases in the middle. The CDR3 is made up of 18 amino acids. Germline CDR1 reads LNHDA; CDR2 reads SQIVND (reference sequence). CDR3 loop: CASSILFQGRRAKNIQYF. The DNA of the CDR3 is TGTGCCAGTAGTATCTTGTTCCAGGGGCGCAGGGCCAAAAACATTCAGTACTTC.

Only a few counts were recorded for this clonotype. This chain joins TRBV10-2 and TRBJ2-5; TRBD2 matches at 8 bases. Germline V gene sequence: CDR1 WSHSY, CDR2 SAAADI. The CDR3 covers 14 residues. The J segment lost 4 bases and the V segment lost 7 bases, leaving 8 bases of the junction unmatched. The CDR3 DNA reads as TGCGCCAGCACCGGACTAGCCGCCGGAGAGACCCAGTACTTC. It specifies CASTGLAAGETQYF.

This chain uses TRBV3-1 with TRBJ1-2; D is unclear. V was cut by 4 bases and J by 8 bases, with 14 bases left in between. The CDR3 extends over 13 amino acids. Germline V CDR1 and CDR2: LGHDT, YNNKEL (reference sequence). The CDR3 DNA is TGTGCCAGCAGCCCACAACTCACCGGAGGCTACACCTTC. It encodes CASSPQLTGGYTF. Full variable domain (missing parts from reference TRBV3-1 and TRBJ1-2): DTAVSQTPKYLVTQMGNDKSIKCEQNLGHDTMYWYKQDSKKFLKIMFSYNNKELIINETVPNRFSPKSPDKAHLNLHINSLELGDSAVYFCASSPQLTGGYTFGSGTRLTVV.

This clonotype has a count of ten or more. For the CDR3, the DNA is TGTGCCATCAGTCAGGGTTGGAGCGGGGAGCTGTTTTTT. Translated: CAISQGWSGELFF. The chain links TRBV10-3 to TRBJ2-2, with D maybe TRBD1 (5 bases). This CDR3 spans 13 amino acids. Germline assignment: CDR1 ENHRY and CDR2 SYGVKD. Trimming removed 5 bases at V and 7 bases at J, with 11 bases between.

In this sample, this clonotype turned up many times. CDR3 protein: CASSDGLAVLVDTQYF. The CDR3 nucleotides are TGCGCCAGCAGCGACGGACTAGCGGTCCTAGTGGATACGCAGTATTTT. The genes are TRBV5-1 and TRBJ2-3; TRBD2 aligns across 10 bases. The CDR3 has 16 residues. Trimming took 4 bases from V and 6 from J; bases not matched to a gene: 11. In germline, CDR1 is SGHRS, CDR2 YFSETQ.

This clonotype was counted once. This may be a read error: a much more frequent sequence differs by one nucleotide. V gene TRBV5-1 combines with J gene TRBJ1-1; TRBD1 agrees at 7 bases. Germline CDR1 reads SGHRS; CDR2 reads YFSETQ. The CDR3 totals 17 residues. Trimming removed 0 bases from V and 1 base from J; junction bases left unmatched: 9. Here the CDR3 reads CASSLGRTGLRNTEAFF. The CDR3 nucleotides read TGCGCCAGCAGCTTGGGGCGGACAGGCCTCAGGAACACTGAAGCTTTCTTT.

The genes are TRBV29-1 and TRBJ1-2, with D perhaps TRBD1 (6 bases). Germline V gene sequence: CDR1 SQVTM, CDR2 ANQGSEA. Trimming took 2 bases from V and 4 from J, leaving 11 bases between them. This CDR3 contains 13 residues. The CDR3 region has the DNA TGCAGCGTTGAAAGGGGGGGCGGCTATGGCTACACCTTC. Its protein product is CSVERGGGYGYTF.

Turning to this clonotype: The germline gene is not matched at one end of the junction; a read error may be the cause. The V gene is TRBV12-3 or TRBV12-4, the J gene TRBJ1-2; 7 bases are shared with TRBD1. This CDR3 is built from 16 residues. CDR3 amino acids: CASSPGTADLYYGDTF. The CDR3 nucleotides are TGTGCCAGCAGTCCAGGGACAGCCGATCTCTACTATGGCGACACCTTC.

This clonotype was picked up many times. The chain couples TRBV5-5 to TRBJ2-1; D may be TRBD1 (5 bases). The CDR3 sequence is 14 residues long. The V end lost 2 bases, the J end lost 0 bases, and 6 bases lay between the germline ends. Looked up from germline, CDR1 is SGHKS and CDR2 is YYEKEE (reference sequence). The CDR3 DNA reads TGTGCCAGCAGCTTAGACAGCTCCTACAATGAGCAGTTCTTC. It translates to CASSLDSSYNEQFF.

This clonotype was observed many times. This chain connects TRBV9 to TRBJ2-1, with 7 bases identical to TRBD2. The CDR3 is made up of 15 amino acids. J lost 2 bases, V lost 0 bases, and 2 bases had no gene match. The germline V gene has CDR1 SGDLS and CDR2 YYNGEE. The DNA of the CDR3 is TGTGCCAGCAGCGTAGTGGGGGGGACCTACAATGAGCAGTTCTTC. Its protein product is CASSVVGGTYNEQFF.

This clonotype is medium-sized (0.01 to 0.1%) in the sample. The chain joins TRBV7-9 to TRBJ2-5; D is unresolved. The CDR3 length is 15 residues. Germline V lookup: CDR1 SEHNR, CDR2 FQNEAQ (reference sequence). The V gene lost 4 bases and the J gene lost 1 base, with 13 bases spanning the gap. DNA for the CDR3: TGTGCCAGCAGCTCTAGACTTTCGGGCCAAGAGACCCAGTACTTC. Amino acid sequence: CASSSRLSGQETQYF.

This clonotype was seen many times. This chain connects TRBV12-3 or TRBV12-4 to TRBJ1-5; possible D gene TRBD1, 5 bases. V lost 3 bases, J lost 3 bases, and 12 bases lay in between. CDR3 size: 15 residues. The CDR3 nucleotides are TGTGCCAGCAGTTTGGGGGAAAATCCCAATCAGCCCCAGCATTTT. It is translated as CASSLGENPNQPQHF.

This clonotype was seen more than once but under ten times. CDR3 amino acids: CATSDPLVHEQFF. The CDR3 DNA reads TGTGCCACCAGTGATCCCCTAGTTCATGAGCAGTTCTTC. The gene calls are TRBV24-1 and TRBJ2-1; D gene unclear. The CDR3 consists of 13 residues. V was cut by 3 bases and J by 8 bases, with 10 bases left in between. Germline assignment: CDR1 KGHDR and CDR2 SFDVKD.

This clonotype was seen ten or more times. This chain uses TRBV7-2 with TRBJ1-5; the match to TRBD1 covers 12 bases. Trimming cost V 1 base and J 2 bases; bases outside gene matches: 6. CDR1 SGHTA and CDR2 FQGNSA come from the germline V gene. The CDR3 totals 18 residues. The CDR3 bases are TGTGCCAGCAGCTTAGTGGGGACAGGGGGCCTTCGCAATCAGCCCCAGCATTTT. It is translated as CASSLVGTGGLRNQPQHF. The full variable domain, rest sourced from reference TRBV7-2 and TRBJ1-5, is GAGVSQSPSNKVTEKGKDVELRCDPISGHTALYWYRQSLGQGLEFLIYFQGNSAPDKSGLPSDRFSAERTGGSVSTLTIQRTQQEDSAVYLCASSLVGTGGLRNQPQHFGDGTRLSIL.

The sample holds a few counts of this clonotype. The V call is TRBV29-1, the J call TRBJ2-7; no reliable D call. V was pared by 4 bases and J by 5 bases, with 9 bases between. The CDR3 is made up of 11 amino acids. Per germline, CDR1 SQVTM and CDR2 ANQGSEA. The CDR3 loop reads CSVVVVDEQYF. Here the CDR3 DNA reads TGCAGCGTTGTCGTCGTAGACGAGCAGTACTTC.

Relative to its sample, this clonotype is medium-sized (0.01 to 0.1%). The chain employs TRBV20-1 and TRBJ2-1; 9 nucleotides match TRBD2. The CDR3 totals 12 residues. The germline gives CDR1 DFQATT, CDR2 SNEGSKA (reference sequence). J gave up 13 bases and V 5 bases, and 9 bases lay outside the gene matches. The CDR3: CSAQGLAVSQFF. The CDR3 DNA sequence: TGCAGTGCTCAGGGACTAGCCGTGTCCCAGTTCTTC.

A word on this clonotype: One base away lies a much larger clone, so this may be a sequencing read error. The chain uses TRBV7-9 and TRBJ1-2; 7 bases agree with TRBD1. CDR1 and CDR2 from the germline V gene are SEHNR and FQNEAQ (reference sequence). This CDR3 has 15 residues. Here the CDR3 DNA reads TGTGCCAGCAGCTTCCCCTCAGGAGACAGGGACGGCTACCCCTTC. Translation gives CASSFPSGDRDGYPF.

The CDR3 protein is CASRLMGAGEVGTEAFF. DNA for the CDR3: TGTGCCAGCAGACTAATGGGGGCCGGGGAGGTAGGGACTGAAGCTTTCTTT. The chain employs TRBV28 and TRBJ1-1, with D possibly being TRBD1 (6 bases). The CDR3 has 17 residues. Trimming left V 6 bases short and J 5 bases short, with 25 bases between. Germline V gene data show CDR1 as MDHEN and CDR2 as SYDVKM. Complete variable domain (other parts from reference TRBV28 and TRBJ1-1): DVKVTQSSRYLVKRTGEKVFLECVQDMDHENMFWYRQDPGLGLRLIYFSYDVKMKEKGDIPEGYSVSREKKERFSLILESASTNQTSMYLCASRLMGAGEVGTEAFFGQGTRLTVV.

This clonotype occurred many times. V gene TRBV19 combines with J gene TRBJ1-2; D is ambiguous. Trimming cost V 6 bases and J 4 bases, with 15 bases left between them. In germline, CDR1 is LNHDA, CDR2 SQIVND (reference sequence). The CDR3 runs 14 residues. The CDR3: CASRETEPLYGYTF. The DNA for the CDR3 is TGTGCCAGTAGGGAGACGGAACCACTCTATGGCTACACCTTC. Together with reference TRBV19 and TRBJ1-2, the CDR3 gives the full variable domain: DGGITQSPKYLFRKEGQNVTLSCEQNLNHDAMYWYRQDPGQGLRLIYYSQIVNDFQKGDIAEGYSVSREKKESFPLTVTSAQKNPTAFYLCASRETEPLYGYTFGSGTRLTVV.

By share of the sample, this clonotype is medium-sized. The chain combines TRBV3-1 with TRBJ1-1, with D maybe TRBD1 (5 bases). V lost 1 base and J lost 4, with 10 bases in between. The CDR3 totals 14 residues. The V gene's germline CDR1 is LGHDT and CDR2 YNNKEL (reference sequence). In DNA, the CDR3 is TGTGCCAGCAGCCAAGTAGCCAGGGTCACTGAAGCTTTCTTT. It is translated as CASSQVARVTEAFF.

The chain employs TRBV12-3 or TRBV12-4 and TRBJ1-3; tentative D call: TRBD1 (5 bases). Between the trimmed V and J ends, which lost 3 bases and 0 bases, there was a span of 9 bases. CDR3 length equals 15 residues. The CDR3 sequence is CASSFAGNSGNTIYF. The CDR3 DNA is TGTGCCAGCAGTTTCGCAGGGAACTCTGGAAACACCATATATTTT.